This is a list of T cell receptor beta chains from one sample in a study of T cells after yellow fever vaccination. TCRdb reprocessed the 5' RACE reads via MiXCR and lists one record per CDR3 protein. This sample has some 160,000 distinct CDR3 sequences, with about a tenth found just once. The material was CD8+ T cells sorted from PBMCs, obtained 45 days after the yellow fever booster vaccination. These receptors originate from a man between 18 and 29 years old who received the YFV17D yellow fever vaccine. CDR3s include the opening cysteine and the closing phenylalanine or tryptophan. The D gene is left open where the match is weak. Size tells how often a clone was seen (once, few, many) or the class of an expanded clone, and some rows leave it out.

j_gene	len	d_gene	v_gene	abundance	CDR3nt	CDR3aa
TRBJ2-3	15	TRBD2	TRBV3-1	once	TGTGCCAGCAGCCCACCGGGACTAGCAACAGATACGCAGTATTTT	CASSPPGLATDTQYF
TRBJ2-1	14	TRBD2	TRBV12-3/TRBV12-4	many	TGTGCCAGCAGGTCACTAGCGTTGAGCAATGAGCAGTTCTTC	CASRSLALSNEQFF
TRBJ2-3	15	TRBD2	TRBV7-6	-	TGTGCCAGCAGCTTACCGGGGGGGCGCACAGATACGCAGTATTTT	CASSLPGGRTDTQYF
TRBJ2-2	15	-	TRBV4-3	many	TGCGCCAGCAGCCAAGATTCTAGTGTCGGCGGGGAGCTGTTTTTT	CASSQDSSVGGELFF
TRBJ1-2	17	-	TRBV4-3	-	TGCGCCAGCAGCCAAGTTCTCCTTGGGGCGGGCCCTTACGGCTACACCTTC	CASSQVLLGAGPYGYTF
TRBJ2-3	19	TRBD1	TRBV6-2/TRBV6-3	-	TGTGCCAGCAGGGGGCCGGGACAGGGAAGAGGTGGGGGCACAGATACGCAGTATTTT	CASRGPGQGRGGGTDTQYF
TRBJ1-2	16	TRBD1	TRBV6-5	few	TGTGCCAGCAGTTACTCGCAGGGGGCGGCGATCTATGGCTACACCTTC	CASSYSQGAAIYGYTF
TRBJ2-3	12	-	TRBV7-2	few	TGTGCCAGCAGCTCAACGGGAAATACGCAGTATTTT	CASSSTGNTQYF
TRBJ2-7	14	TRBD1	TRBV27	-	TGTGCCAGCAGTATCTCGGGACAGGGGGCAGAGCAGTACTTC	CASSISGQGAEQYF
TRBJ2-5	17	-	TRBV4-1	many	TGCGCCAGCAGCCATATCGCAGGGACTGAGTACCAAGAGACCCAGTACTTC	CASSHIAGTEYQETQYF
TRBJ2-7	14	-	TRBV12-3/TRBV12-4	-	TGTGCCAGCAGCCCGGATTCCACCTCCTACGAGCAGTACTTC	CASSPDSTSYEQYF
TRBJ1-5	14	-	TRBV12-3/TRBV12-4	-	TGTGCCAGCAGCAAAACAGGTAGCAATCAGCCCCAGCATTTT	CASSKTGSNQPQHF
TRBJ1-1	16	-	TRBV15	-	TGTGCCACCAGCAGAGCTGGCAAAGGGATGAACACTGAAGCTTTCTTT	CATSRAGKGMNTEAFF